The 2 T cell receptor beta chains in this list originate from one sample, sequenced in a study of OX40 agonist ivuxolimab in advanced cancers. Produced via immunoSEQ multiplex PCR; TCRdb's table is partial and in-frame only. The sample lists around 38,000 clones, approximately 79% occurring once. The material was CD4+ or CD8+ T cells sorted from blood, obtained in a trial of the OX40 agonist ivuxolimab. All receptors derive from an adult with an advanced solid tumor such as melanoma, head and neck, liver or kidney cancer.

The chain combines TRBV7-9 with TRBJ1-5; the D is unclear. V dropped 2 bases and J dropped 7 bases, with 15 bases sitting between them. CDR1 SEHNR and CDR2 FQNEAQ come from the germline V gene (reference sequence). CDR3 length equals 15 residues. In DNA form, the CDR3 reads TGTGCCAGCAGCTTAAACAGTCGAAGCGGCCAGCCCCAGCATTTT. The encoded protein is CASSLNSRSGQPQHF.

The gene calls are TRBV5-1 and TRBJ1-2; D call uncertain. This CDR3 is built from 15 residues. Deletions cut 0 bases from V and 5 bases from J, with 14 bases between. Per germline, CDR1 SGHRS and CDR2 YFSETQ. CDR3 loop: CASSLDRDEGYGYTF. The DNA of the CDR3 is TGCGCCAGCAGCTTGGATAGGGATGAAGGGTATGGCTACACCTTC. The full variable domain, completed using reference TRBV5-1 and TRBJ1-2, is KAGVTQTPRYLIKTRGQQVTLSCSPISGHRSVSWYQQTPGQGLQFLFEYFSETQRNKGNFPGRFSGRQFSNSRSEMNVSTLELGDSALYLCASSLDRDEGYGYTFGSGTRLTVV.